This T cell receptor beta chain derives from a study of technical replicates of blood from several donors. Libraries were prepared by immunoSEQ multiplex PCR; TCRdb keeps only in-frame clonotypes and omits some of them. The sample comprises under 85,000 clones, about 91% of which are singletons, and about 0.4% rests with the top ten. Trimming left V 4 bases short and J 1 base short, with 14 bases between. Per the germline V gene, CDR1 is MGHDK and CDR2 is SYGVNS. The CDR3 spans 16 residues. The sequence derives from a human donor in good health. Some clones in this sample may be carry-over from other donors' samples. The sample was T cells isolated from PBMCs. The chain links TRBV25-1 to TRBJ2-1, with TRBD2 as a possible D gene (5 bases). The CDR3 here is CASSGVRAASYNEQFF. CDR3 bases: TGTGCCAGCAGTGGGGTGAGAGCGGCGTCCTACAATGAGCAGTTCTTC.